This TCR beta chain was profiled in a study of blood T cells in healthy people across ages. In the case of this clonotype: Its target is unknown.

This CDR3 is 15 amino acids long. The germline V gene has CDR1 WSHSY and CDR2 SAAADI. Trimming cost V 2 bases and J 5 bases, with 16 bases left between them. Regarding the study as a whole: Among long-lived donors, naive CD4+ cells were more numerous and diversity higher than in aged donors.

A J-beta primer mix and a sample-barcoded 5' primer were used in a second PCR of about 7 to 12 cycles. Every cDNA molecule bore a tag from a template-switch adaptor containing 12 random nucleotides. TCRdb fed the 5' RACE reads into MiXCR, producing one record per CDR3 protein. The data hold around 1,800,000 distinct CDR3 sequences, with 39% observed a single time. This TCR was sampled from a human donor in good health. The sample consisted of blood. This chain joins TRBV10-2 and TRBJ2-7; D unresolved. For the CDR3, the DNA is TGCGCCAGCAGTGAGAACCCGGACGCCCTCAACGAGCAGTACTTC. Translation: CASSENPDALNEQYF.